The 3 T cell receptor beta chains below all came from one sample that was sequenced in a study of CD8 T cells in Susac syndrome. Reverse transcription used roughly 0.45 to 1 ug RNA and random hexamers. TCRdb analysed the immunoSEQ multiplex PCR reads with MiXCR anew, one entry per CDR3 protein. The table shows 150,000 to 200,000 distinct CDR3 sequences, with roughly 94% occurring only once. The sequenced material came from CD8+ T cells from PBMCs. The receptors stem from a human donor with Susac syndrome.

The J gene is TRBJ1-2, the V gene TRBV10-2; D uncertain. CDR3 size: 14 residues. Trimming took 6 bases from V and 0 from J, leaving 11 bases between them. CDR1 and CDR2 (germline): WSHSY, SAAADI. CDR3 bases: TGCGCCAGCAGACAGACAATATCTAACTATGGCTACACCTTC. Its protein is CASRQTISNYGYTF.

CDR3 in amino acids: CASSMGETQYF. DNA for the CDR3: TGCGCCAGCAGCATGGGGGAGACCCAGTACTTC. The chain recombines TRBV4-1 with TRBJ2-5; D gene unclear. The V gene lost 5 bases and the J gene lost 5 bases, with 6 bases spanning the gap. CDR1 is MGHRA and CDR2 is YSYEKL in the germline V gene. CDR3 length: 11 amino acids.

This clonotype occurred once. The chain links TRBV20-1 to TRBJ1-1; D perhaps matches TRBD1 (5 bases). The germline gives CDR1 DFQATT, CDR2 SNEGSKA (reference sequence). The CDR3 spans 14 residues. Trimming took off 0 bases at V and 3 bases at J, with 11 bases between the two ends. CDR3 residues: CSARDVGEDTEAFF. CDR3 coding DNA: TGCAGTGCTAGAGACGTGGGGGAAGACACTGAAGCTTTCTTT.